Presented here are 22 T cell receptor beta chains from one specimen sequenced in a study of blood T cells in healthy people across ages. For the second PCR, which ran for 7 to 11 cycles, a sample-barcoded 5' primer and a J-beta primer mix were used. MiXCR was run by TCRdb on the 5' RACE reads, yielding one entry per CDR3 protein. Altogether about 1.6 million distinct CDR3 sequences are present, 30% to 40% being singletons, with the ten largest covering 10% to 12%. Sequenced: blood. The receptors stem from a woman in her 30s in good health.

J is TRBJ2-1 and V is TRBV30; tentatively, D is TRBD2 (6 bases). The germline gives CDR1 GTSNPN, CDR2 SVGIG (reference sequence). V lost 4 bases to trimming and J lost 7 bases, with 20 bases between them. The CDR3 is 15 amino acids. CDR3 sequence reads: CAWTGSRFDSNEQFF. In DNA form, the CDR3 reads TGTGCCTGGACCGGGAGCCGGTTTGACTCAAATGAGCAGTTCTTC.

This clonotype was detected a few times. The chain couples TRBV7-9 to TRBJ1-1; D is possibly TRBD1 (5 bases). The CDR3 consists of 14 residues. Germline assignment: CDR1 SEHNR and CDR2 FQNEAQ (reference sequence). With 3 bases removed from V and 4 bases from J, the gap between germline ends came to 12 bases. CDR3: CASSLLGGVTEAFF. CDR3 sequence (DNA): TGTGCCAGCAGCTTGCTCGGGGGGGTCACTGAAGCTTTCTTT. Complete variable domain (other parts from reference TRBV7-9 and TRBJ1-1): DTGVSQNPRHKITKRGQNVTFRCDPISEHNRLYWYRQTLGQGPEFLTYFQNEAQLEKSRLLSDRFSAERPKGSFSTLEIQRTEQGDSAMYLCASSLLGGVTEAFFGQGTRLTVV.

V and J are TRBV6-6 and TRBJ2-7; D possibly matches TRBD1 or TRBD2 (5 bases each). V was pared by 0 bases and J by 2 bases, with 8 bases between. Per germline, CDR1 MNHNY and CDR2 SVGAGI (reference sequence). The CDR3 extends over 14 amino acids. The CDR3 DNA is TGTGCCAGCAGTTACTCTGAGGGGCCCTACGAGCAGTACTTC. It codes for CASSYSEGPYEQYF.

J is TRBJ2-3 and V is TRBV5-1; D call uncertain. The germline V gene encodes CDR1 SGHRS and CDR2 YFSETQ. The CDR3 sequence is 14 residues long. The germline V and J ends were trimmed by 4 bases and 2 bases, with 11 bases remaining between them. The chain's CDR3 is CASSTPDDTDTQYF. CDR3 nucleotide sequence: TGCGCCAGCAGCACCCCGGACGACACAGATACGCAGTATTTT.

The V call is TRBV20-1, the J call TRBJ1-5, with D unclear. The CDR3 covers 17 residues. V lost 2 bases, J lost 2 bases, and 19 bases lay in between. Germline V gene data show CDR1 as DFQATT and CDR2 as SNEGSKA (reference sequence). The CDR3 bases are TGCAGTGCTAGACCGAGGGTCCTCCCCGAGGGCAATCAGCCCCAGCATTTT. This gives the protein CSARPRVLPEGNQPQHF.

This clonotype was detected only a few times. The V gene is TRBV7-7, the J gene TRBJ2-1; 8 bases map to TRBD2. The CDR3 has 13 amino acids. J was trimmed by 8 bases and V by 4 bases; bases with no gene match: 4. The germline V gene encodes CDR1 SSHAT and CDR2 FNYEAQ (reference sequence). The CDR3 sequence: CASSSGGGDEQFF. The CDR3 coding sequence is TGTGCCAGCAGCTCCGGGGGGGGCGATGAGCAGTTCTTC. The full variable domain, in which reference TRBV7-7 and TRBJ2-1 provide the parts outside the CDR3, is GAGVSQSPRYKVTKRGQDVTLRCDPISSHATLYWYQQALGQGPEFLTYFNYEAQPDKSGLPSDRFSAERPEGSISTLTIQRTEQRDSAMYRCASSSGGGDEQFFGPGTRLTVL.

This chain links TRBV3-1 with TRBJ2-1; 8 bases map to TRBD2. Trimming took 4 bases from V and 5 from J; bases not matched to a gene: 13. CDR1 and CDR2 (germline): LGHDT, YNNKEL (reference sequence). This CDR3 comprises 17 residues. CDR3 amino acids: CASSRPKLREVDNEQFF. The CDR3 nucleotides are TGTGCCAGCAGCCGACCAAAGCTGCGGGAGGTGGACAATGAGCAGTTCTTC.

Notes on this clonotype: Its ends do not fully match the called genes, so a read error is possible. The V call is TRBV11-1, the J call TRBJ1-4; the D is unclear. The CDR3 spans 13 residues. CDR1 and CDR2 (germline): SGHAT, FQDESV (reference sequence). CDR3 DNA: TGTGCCAGCAGCTTGGACGGTAATGAAAAACGGTTTTTT. Protein: CASSLDGNEKRFF.

In this sample, this clonotype turned up many times. The chain links TRBV7-9 to TRBJ2-7, with D perhaps given as TRBD1 or TRBD2 (5 bases each). The CDR3 runs to 14 residues. Trimming cost V 3 bases and J 2 bases, with 11 bases left between them. Germline-derived CDR1 and CDR2 are SEHNR and FQNEAQ (reference sequence). The CDR3 DNA sequence: TGTGCCAGCAGCTTGGGACGGCCGACCTACGAGCAGTACTTC. Its protein product is CASSLGRPTYEQYF.

With regard to this clonotype: A much larger clone lies one base from this, so it may be a read error. The chain combines TRBV12-3 or TRBV12-4 with TRBJ2-1; the D call may be TRBD1 or TRBD2 (7 bases each). This CDR3 is built from 14 residues. The CDR3 spells CAGSPGGQPAEQFF. CDR3 bases: TGTGCCGGCAGTCCGGGGGGACAGCCGGCTGAGCAGTTCTTC.

The chain employs TRBV20-1 and TRBJ2-7, with D maybe TRBD2 (6 bases). This CDR3 is built from 11 residues. Germline loops: CDR1 DFQATT, CDR2 SNEGSKA (reference sequence). Trimming took off 6 bases at V and 6 bases at J, with 12 bases between the two ends. CDR3 sequence reads: CSAVQEGEQYF. CDR3 DNA sequence: TGCAGTGCCGTTCAGGAGGGCGAGCAGTACTTC.

At least ten counts were recorded for this clonotype. The chain couples TRBV6-6 to TRBJ2-7; 8 bases line up with TRBD2. Germline CDR1 reads MNHNY; CDR2 reads SVGAGI (reference sequence). V dropped 4 bases and J dropped 7; count of bases not matched to a gene: 12. The CDR3 has 15 residues. CDR3 DNA: TGTGCCAGCAGTTCCCGACTGGCGGGAGGTCGGGAGCAGTACTTC. This sequence encodes CASSSRLAGGREQYF.

The J gene is TRBJ1-1, the V gene TRBV10-3, with D possibly TRBD1 on 6 matching bases. The germline V gene has CDR1 ENHRY and CDR2 SYGVKD. The CDR3 runs 15 residues. Trimming pared 9 bases from V and 10 bases from J, leaving 27 bases between. The CDR3 loop is CAIRAPSGGDPVAFF. The CDR3 DNA reads as TGTGCCATTAGGGCCCCTTCTGGGGGCGATCCAGTAGCTTTCTTT.

This clonotype was observed a few times. The chain employs TRBV20-1 and TRBJ1-5, with TRBD1 matching 7 bases. V was pared by 6 bases and J by 3 bases, with 5 bases of the junction left unmatched. Germline loops: CDR1 DFQATT, CDR2 SNEGSKA (reference sequence). This CDR3 region has 13 residues. CDR3 DNA: TGCAGTGCCGGACAGGCCGTCAATCAGCCCCAGCATTTT. It translates to CSAGQAVNQPQHF.

The V and J genes are TRBV7-9 and TRBJ1-2; TRBD1 matches at 9 bases. The V gene end was trimmed by 5 bases and the J gene end by 10 bases; junction bases not matched to a gene: 11. Looked up from germline, CDR1 is SEHNR and CDR2 is FQNEAQ (reference sequence). This CDR3 spans 14 amino acids. The CDR3 sequence is CASSTPRDRVTYTF. Here the CDR3 DNA reads TGTGCCAGCAGCACGCCTCGGGACAGGGTGACCTACACCTTC.

This clonotype has only a few counts. The CDR3 bases are TGCAGTGCTGCTGAACCAACTAGCGGGGACCTCCTCTATCAGTACTTC. Its protein product is CSAAEPTSGDLLYQYF. V usage is TRBV20-1 and J usage is TRBJ2-7, with 10 nucleotides matching TRBD2. The J segment lost 10 bases and the V segment lost 5 bases, leaving 20 bases of the junction unmatched. The CDR3 has 16 residues. Germline CDR1 DFQATT, CDR2 SNEGSKA (reference sequence).

J is TRBJ1-6 and V is TRBV7-2; 9 bases map to TRBD1. Trimming took 1 base from V and 6 from J; bases not matched to a gene: 1. Germline loops: CDR1 SGHTA, CDR2 FQGNSA. This CDR3 region has 15 residues. The CDR3 region has the DNA TGTGCCAGCAGCTTAGTGGGACAGGGTAATTCACCCCTCCACTTT. As protein: CASSLVGQGNSPLHF.

The chain links TRBV28 to TRBJ1-2; D might be TRBD1 (5 bases). V shed 6 bases and J shed 0 bases, with 14 bases lying between them. This CDR3 comprises 15 residues. CDR1 is MDHEN and CDR2 is SYDVKM in the germline V gene. The CDR3 loop reads CASSGVGGTNYGYTF. CDR3 in DNA: TGTGCCAGCAGCGGGGTGGGGGGAACTAACTATGGCTACACCTTC.

This clonotype came up many times. V is TRBV29-1 and J is TRBJ2-1; D not certain. Germline V gene lookup returns CDR1 SQVTM and CDR2 ANQGSEA. This CDR3 has 13 residues. With 8 bases removed from V and 2 bases from J, the gap between germline ends came to 13 bases. Written as DNA, the CDR3 is TGCAGCACTGCCTCCCAACCCTACAATGAGCAGTTCTTC. Protein product: CSTASQPYNEQFF.

A remark on this clonotype: This may be a read error: a much more frequent sequence differs by one nucleotide. This rearrangement joins TRBV30 to TRBJ2-7, with 8 bases matching TRBD1. Germline loops: CDR1 GTSNPN, CDR2 SVGIG (reference sequence). This CDR3 contains 15 residues. Here the CDR3 reads CVWSVQGRGHYEQYF. CDR3 nucleotide sequence: TGTGTCTGGAGTGTACAGGGCAGGGGGCACTACGAGCAGTACTTC.

The V gene is TRBV5-1, the J gene TRBJ1-1; D might be TRBD1 (5 bases). This CDR3 contains 16 residues. Germline CDR1 is SGHRS and CDR2 is YFSETQ. The germline V and J ends were trimmed by 5 bases and 1 base, with 18 bases remaining between them. As DNA, the CDR3 is TGCGCCAGCAGTCCCGTGGGTGCCGGGGGGAACACTGAAGCTTTCTTT. Its protein product is CASSPVGAGGNTEAFF.

This clonotype has just a few counts. The chain has TRBV2 and TRBJ2-1; the D gene could be TRBD1 or TRBD2 (6 bases each). This CDR3 is built from 15 residues. The germline V gene encodes CDR1 SNHLY and CDR2 FYNNEI. V lost 4 bases to trimming and J lost 8 bases, with 18 bases between them. CDR3 region: CASSVGGQGFDEQFF. As DNA, the CDR3 is TGTGCCAGCAGTGTAGGGGGGCAGGGATTCGATGAGCAGTTCTTC.